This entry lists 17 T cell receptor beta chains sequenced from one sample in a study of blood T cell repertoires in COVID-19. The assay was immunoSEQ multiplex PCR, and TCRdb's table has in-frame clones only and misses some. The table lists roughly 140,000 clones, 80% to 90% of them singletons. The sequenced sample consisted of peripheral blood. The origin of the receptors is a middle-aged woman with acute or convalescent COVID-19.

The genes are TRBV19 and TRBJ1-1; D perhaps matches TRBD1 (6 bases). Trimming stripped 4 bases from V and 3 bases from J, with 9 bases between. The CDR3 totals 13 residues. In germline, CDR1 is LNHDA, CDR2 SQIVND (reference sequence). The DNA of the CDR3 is TGTGCCAGTAGTAACAGGGTTGACACTGAAGCTTTCTTT. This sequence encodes CASSNRVDTEAFF.

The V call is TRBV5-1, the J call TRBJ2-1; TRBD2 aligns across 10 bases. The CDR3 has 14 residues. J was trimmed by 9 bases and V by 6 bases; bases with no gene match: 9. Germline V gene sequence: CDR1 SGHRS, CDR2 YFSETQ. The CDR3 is CASKLSGGAFEQFF. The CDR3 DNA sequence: TGCGCCAGCAAACTGAGCGGGGGGGCATTTGAGCAGTTCTTC.

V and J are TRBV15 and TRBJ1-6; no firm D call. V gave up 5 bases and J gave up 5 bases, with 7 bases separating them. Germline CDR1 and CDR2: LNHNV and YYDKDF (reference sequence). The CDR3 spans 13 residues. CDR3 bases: TGTGCCACCAGCTACGGAGATAATTCACCCCTCCACTTT. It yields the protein CATSYGDNSPLHF.

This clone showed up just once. CDR3: CASSLDSSYEQYF. CDR3 coding DNA: TGTGCCAGCAGTTTAGACAGTTCCTACGAGCAGTACTTC. The chain recombines TRBV28 with TRBJ2-7; D may be TRBD1 (5 bases). The germline CDR1 and CDR2 sequences are MDHEN and SYDVKM. CDR3 length: 13 residues. V was cut by 2 bases and J by 1 base, with 6 bases left in between.

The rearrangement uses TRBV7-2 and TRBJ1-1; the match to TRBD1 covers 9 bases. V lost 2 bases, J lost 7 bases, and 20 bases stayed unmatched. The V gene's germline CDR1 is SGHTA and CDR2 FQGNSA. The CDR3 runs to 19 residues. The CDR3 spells CASSLYRDRVLSADVEAFF. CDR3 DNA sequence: TGTGCCAGCAGCTTATACCGGGACAGGGTTCTTTCGGCGGACGTTGAAGCTTTCTTT.

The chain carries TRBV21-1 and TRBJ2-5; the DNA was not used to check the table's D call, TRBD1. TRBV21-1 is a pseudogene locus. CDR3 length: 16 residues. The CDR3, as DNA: TGTGCCAGCAGCAACCCCGGGACAGGGGGCCAAGAGACCCAGTACTTC. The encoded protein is CASSNPGTGGQETQYF.

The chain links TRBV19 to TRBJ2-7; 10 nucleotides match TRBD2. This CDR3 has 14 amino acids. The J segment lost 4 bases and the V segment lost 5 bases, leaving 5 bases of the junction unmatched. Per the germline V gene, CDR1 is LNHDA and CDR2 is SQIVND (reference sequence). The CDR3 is CASSSASGSYEQYF. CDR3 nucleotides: TGTGCCAGTAGTTCCGCTAGCGGGAGTTACGAGCAGTACTTC.

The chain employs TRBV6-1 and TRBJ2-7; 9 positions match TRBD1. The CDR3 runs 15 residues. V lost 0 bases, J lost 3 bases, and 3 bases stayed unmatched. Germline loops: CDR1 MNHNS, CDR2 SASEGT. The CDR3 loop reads CASSEAGTGFYEQYF. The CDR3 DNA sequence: TGTGCCAGCAGTGAAGCGGGGACAGGGTTCTACGAGCAGTACTTC.

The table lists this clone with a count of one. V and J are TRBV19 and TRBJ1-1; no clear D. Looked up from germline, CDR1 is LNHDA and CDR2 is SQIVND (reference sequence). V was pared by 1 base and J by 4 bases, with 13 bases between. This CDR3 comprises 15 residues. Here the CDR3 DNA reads TGTGCCAGTAGTATAGGAGTCGGGATTGGCACTGAAGCTTTCTTT. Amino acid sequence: CASSIGVGIGTEAFF.

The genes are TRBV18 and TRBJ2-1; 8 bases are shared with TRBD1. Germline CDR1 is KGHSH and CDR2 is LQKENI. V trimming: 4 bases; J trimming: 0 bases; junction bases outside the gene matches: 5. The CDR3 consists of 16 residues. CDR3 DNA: TGTGCCAGCTCACGCACAGGGGGAAACTCCTACAATGAGCAGTTCTTC. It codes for CASSRTGGNSYNEQFF.

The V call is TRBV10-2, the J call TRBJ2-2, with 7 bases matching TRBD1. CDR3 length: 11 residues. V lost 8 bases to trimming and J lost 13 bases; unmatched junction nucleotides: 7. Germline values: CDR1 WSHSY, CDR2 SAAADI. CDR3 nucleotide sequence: TGCGCCAGCTATTACAGGGGCGGGCTGTTTTTT. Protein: CASYYRGGLFF.

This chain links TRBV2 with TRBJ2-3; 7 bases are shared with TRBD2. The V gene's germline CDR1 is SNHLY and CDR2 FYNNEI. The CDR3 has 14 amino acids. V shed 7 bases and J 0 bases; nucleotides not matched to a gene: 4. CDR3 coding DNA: TGTGCCAGCATGGGGGGGGATAGCACAGATACGCAGTATTTT. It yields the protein CASMGGDSTDTQYF.

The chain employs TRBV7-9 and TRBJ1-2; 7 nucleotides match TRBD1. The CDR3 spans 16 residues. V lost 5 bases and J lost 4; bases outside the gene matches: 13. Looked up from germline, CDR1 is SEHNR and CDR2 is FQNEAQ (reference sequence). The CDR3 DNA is TGTGCCAGCAGCAAAGAGGGGGCGGAAAACATCTATGGCTACACCTTC. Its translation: CASSKEGAENIYGYTF.

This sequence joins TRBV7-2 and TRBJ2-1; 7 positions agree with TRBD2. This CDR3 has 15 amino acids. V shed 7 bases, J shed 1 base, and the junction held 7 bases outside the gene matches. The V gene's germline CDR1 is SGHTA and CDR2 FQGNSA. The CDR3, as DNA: TGTGCCAGCACCACTCTAGCGGCGTCCTACAATGAGCAGTTCTTC. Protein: CASTTLAASYNEQFF.

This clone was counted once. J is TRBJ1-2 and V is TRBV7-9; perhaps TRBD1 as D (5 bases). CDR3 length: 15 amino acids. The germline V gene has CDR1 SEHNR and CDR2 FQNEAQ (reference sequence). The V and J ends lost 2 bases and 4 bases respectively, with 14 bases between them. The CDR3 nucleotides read TGTGCCAGCAGCTTAAGCAGGGTCTCCTCCTATGGCTACACCTTC. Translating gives CASSLSRVSSYGYTF.

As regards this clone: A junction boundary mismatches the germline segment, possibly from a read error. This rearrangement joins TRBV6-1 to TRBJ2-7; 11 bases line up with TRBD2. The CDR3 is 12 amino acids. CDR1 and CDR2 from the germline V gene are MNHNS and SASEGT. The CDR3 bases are TGTGCCAGCAGTGAAGGAGATAGCGGGAGGGACTTC. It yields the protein CASSEGDSGRDF.

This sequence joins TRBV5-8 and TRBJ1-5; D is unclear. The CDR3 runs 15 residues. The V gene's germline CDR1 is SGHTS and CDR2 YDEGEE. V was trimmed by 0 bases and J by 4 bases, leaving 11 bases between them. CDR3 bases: TGTGCCAGCAGCTTGGGCGTAGAAAGAAATCAGCCCCAGCATTTT. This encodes CASSLGVERNQPQHF.